Below are 11 T cell receptor beta chains sequenced from a single sample in a study of cytomegalovirus exposure and HLA in healthy donors. 60 Vbeta and 13 Jbeta primers were used in PCR. The assay was immunoSEQ multiplex PCR, and TCRdb's table has in-frame clones only and misses some. This table has 90,000 to 150,000 clones, roughly 80% appearing once. Sequenced material: PBMCs. These receptors all stem from a woman aged 30 to 39 in good health and CMV-seropositive.

The chain couples TRBV28 to TRBJ2-7, with 9 bases fitting TRBD2. Germline V gene data show CDR1 as MDHEN and CDR2 as SYDVKM. This CDR3 is 16 amino acids long. After removal of 6 bases from V and 5 bases from J, the junction contained 14 bases not matched to a gene. The CDR3 region has the DNA TGTGCCAGCAGAGGGGGTAGCGGGGGCCTCCAGGACGAGCAGTACTTC. Translation: CASRGGSGGLQDEQYF. Using reference TRBV28 and TRBJ2-7 for the parts outside the CDR3, the full variable domain is DVKVTQSSRYLVKRTGEKVFLECVQDMDHENMFWYRQDPGLGLRLIYFSYDVKMKEKGDIPEGYSVSREKKERFSLILESASTNQTSMYLCASRGGSGGLQDEQYFGPGTRLTVT.

CDR3 coding DNA: TGCGCCAGCAGTGAGGCAGGGATGGCTCAAGGCTATGGCTACACCTTC. Residues: CASSEAGMAQGYGYTF. The rearrangement joins TRBV10-1 to TRBJ1-2; possibly TRBD1 for D (5 bases). V lost 2 bases and J 4 bases, leaving 17 bases between the germline ends. This CDR3 is 16 amino acids long. From germline, CDR1 is WNHNN and CDR2 SYGVQD (reference sequence).

This clone was detected once. This chain joins TRBV29-1 and TRBJ1-2, with unresolved D. This CDR3 is built from 14 residues. V gave up 1 base and J gave up 8 bases, with 17 bases separating them. The V gene's germline CDR1 is SQVTM and CDR2 ANQGSEA. CDR3 residues: CSVEVQSRVWGYTF. CDR3 DNA sequence: TGCAGCGTTGAAGTGCAATCCCGGGTTTGGGGCTACACCTTC.

This clone was observed a few times. The gene calls are TRBV15 and TRBJ1-5, with D perhaps matching TRBD1 (5 bases). Germline loops: CDR1 LNHNV, CDR2 YYDKDF (reference sequence). CDR3 size: 15 residues. V gave up 0 bases and J gave up 3 bases, with 9 bases separating them. The CDR3 protein is CATSRDKGFNQPQHF. In DNA, the CDR3 is TGTGCCACCAGCAGAGATAAGGGGTTCAATCAGCCCCAGCATTTT.

The chain joins TRBV7-9 to TRBJ1-3; TRBD1 aligns across 7 bases. Germline loops: CDR1 SEHNR, CDR2 FQNEAQ (reference sequence). The J segment lost 0 bases and the V segment lost 1 base, leaving 3 bases of the junction unmatched. This CDR3 has 16 amino acids. The CDR3 region is CASSLGQGFSGNTIYF. CDR3 DNA sequence: TGTGCCAGCAGCTTAGGACAGGGATTCTCTGGAAACACCATATATTTT.

V and J are TRBV5-6 and TRBJ2-2; 7 bases line up with TRBD2. This CDR3 has 15 residues. Germline V lookup: CDR1 SGHDT, CDR2 YYEEEE. Germline trimming cut 4 bases from V and 2 bases from J; bases unmatched to any gene: 5. The CDR3 DNA is TGTGCCAGCAGCGGGGGGGAGGGCAACACCGGGGAGCTGTTTTTT. Its translation: CASSGGEGNTGELFF.

The gene calls are TRBV2 and TRBJ2-7; D perhaps matches TRBD2 (5 bases). Looked up from germline, CDR1 is SNHLY and CDR2 is FYNNEI. The germline V and J ends were trimmed by 4 bases and 7 bases, with 14 bases remaining between them. This CDR3 region has 13 residues. The CDR3 DNA is TGTGCCAGCAGTGGGACTGAGATTGGGGAGCAGTACTTC. Its translation: CASSGTEIGEQYF.

The chain joins TRBV20-1 to TRBJ1-2; D unresolved. Per germline, CDR1 DFQATT and CDR2 SNEGSKA (reference sequence). This CDR3 spans 11 amino acids. The germline V and J ends were trimmed by 0 bases and 7 bases, with 6 bases remaining between them. Here the CDR3 DNA reads TGCAGTGCTAGAGATAGCAGTGGCTACACCTTC. This gives the protein CSARDSSGYTF.

This clone was seen more than once but under ten times. The CDR3 here is CASSQDGAGGANEKLFF. DNA of the CDR3: TGTGCCAGCAGCCAAGATGGGGCGGGGGGGGCTAATGAAAAACTGTTTTTT. V usage is TRBV4-2 and J usage is TRBJ1-4, with D tentatively TRBD1 (5 bases). Germline-derived CDR1 and CDR2 are LGHNA and YNFKEQ. With 0 bases removed from V and 3 bases from J, the gap between germline ends came to 14 bases. The CDR3 runs 17 residues.

The chain employs TRBV28 and TRBJ2-7, with D possibly TRBD1 on 6 matching bases. CDR1 is MDHEN and CDR2 is SYDVKM in the germline V gene. CDR3 length: 16 residues. Trimming removed 3 bases at V and 0 bases at J, with 15 bases between. The CDR3 coding sequence is TGTGCCAGCAGTTTTGCCCGGGACACCACCTCCTACGAGCAGTACTTC. Protein product: CASSFARDTTSYEQYF. The entire variable domain, with the rest obtained from reference TRBV28 and TRBJ2-7, is as follows: DVKVTQSSRYLVKRTGEKVFLECVQDMDHENMFWYRQDPGLGLRLIYFSYDVKMKEKGDIPEGYSVSREKKERFSLILESASTNQTSMYLCASSFARDTTSYEQYFGPGTRLTVT.

CDR3 nucleotide sequence: TGTGCCAGCAGCCCCGAGGGCTTCTATGGCTACACCTTC. Translating it yields CASSPEGFYGYTF. The chain uses TRBV5-6 and TRBJ1-2, with D unclear. Per the germline V gene, CDR1 is SGHDT and CDR2 is YYEEEE. Trimming removed 4 bases from V and 4 bases from J, with 11 bases in between. The CDR3 contains 13 residues.